One TCR beta chain is described in this entry. This specimen belongs to a study of monozygotic twins with inflammatory bowel disease. TCRdb reanalyzed the 5' RACE reads and collapses them to one entry per CDR3 protein, without DNA. The sample holds some 150,000 distinct CDR3 sequences. The CDR3 spans 13 residues. The germline gives CDR1 DFQATT, CDR2 SNEGSKA (reference sequence). The clonotype originates from a human donor with ulcerative colitis or Crohn's disease, or a healthy co-twin of an affected twin (not recorded which). Sequencing was performed on blood. This chain links TRBV20-1 with TRBJ2-5; TCRdb's assignment of TRBD2 cannot be checked, as there is no DNA. The CDR3 sequence: CSARYAGRETQYF.